Listed here are 17 T cell receptor beta chains from one sample, sequenced in a study of CD8 T cells in ankylosing spondylitis. Findings and limits, study-wide: The study identified a TCR beta motif of roughly eight highly homologous variants that appeared characteristic of ankylosing spondylitis blood.

These receptors have no identified antigens. TCRdb reprocessed the 5' RACE reads with MiXCR, giving one entry per CDR3 protein. The sample shows 650,000 to 800,000 distinct CDR3 sequences, around 19% of them seen only once. The sample consisted of blood, either unsorted or a sorted T cell fraction (not recorded which). These TCRs come from a male donor with ankylosing spondylitis.

This sequence joins TRBV4-2 and TRBJ2-2; D perhaps matches TRBD2 (5 bases). Germline CDR1 reads LGHNA; CDR2 reads YNFKEQ. Between the trimmed V and J ends, which lost 0 bases and 7 bases, there was a span of 9 bases. The CDR3 loop spans 14 amino acids. The chain's CDR3 is CASSQDDEGGELFF. In DNA form, the CDR3 reads TGTGCCAGCAGCCAAGATGACGAGGGCGGGGAGCTGTTTTTT.

The chain couples TRBV29-1 to TRBJ1-5; D gene ambiguous. This CDR3 is 13 amino acids long. Germline CDR1 is SQVTM and CDR2 is ANQGSEA. Deletions cut 7 bases from V and 3 bases from J, with 13 bases between. The CDR3 sequence is CSALDWFNQPQHF. For the CDR3, the DNA is TGCAGCGCCCTGGACTGGTTCAATCAGCCCCAGCATTTT.

At least ten counts were recorded for this clonotype. The chain couples TRBV20-1 to TRBJ2-3; 9 bases map to TRBD2. CDR1 is DFQATT and CDR2 is SNEGSKA in the germline V gene (reference sequence). This CDR3 is 16 amino acids long. V lost 4 bases to trimming and J lost 4 bases; unmatched junction nucleotides: 12. CDR3 nucleotide sequence: TGCAGTGCTACTCCGTCAATAGCGGGAGAGGCAGATACGCAGTATTTT. Translating gives CSATPSIAGEADTQYF.

In its sample, this clonotype was seen a few times. The CDR3 reads CSALSTGNTEAFF. CDR3 nucleotide sequence: TGCAGTGCTCTATCGACAGGGAACACTGAAGCTTTCTTT. This rearrangement joins TRBV20-1 to TRBJ1-1; a possible D gene is TRBD1 (6 bases). In germline, CDR1 is DFQATT, CDR2 SNEGSKA (reference sequence). The V and J ends lost 5 bases and 1 base respectively, with 11 bases between them. The length of the CDR3 is 13 residues.

This clonotype was counted at least ten times. The rearrangement links TRBV3-1 to TRBJ2-4, with TRBD2 identical over 11 bases. Germline CDR1 LGHDT, CDR2 YNNKEL (reference sequence). The CDR3 runs 18 residues. The ends lost 3 bases at V and 3 bases at J; junction bases unmatched: 10. This chain's CDR3 is CASSQSLAGAVGKNIQYF. CDR3 nucleotides: TGTGCCAGCAGCCAGTCACTAGCGGGAGCCGTGGGCAAAAACATTCAGTACTTC.

The genes are TRBV7-2 and TRBJ2-5, with TRBD2 as a possible D gene (7 bases). Germline lookup yields CDR1 SGHTA and CDR2 FQGNSA. The CDR3 has 13 amino acids. The V and J ends lost 8 bases and 5 bases respectively, with 15 bases between them. Written as DNA, the CDR3 is TGTGCCAGCGGAGGGGGGGTTGTGGAGACCCAGTACTTC. It specifies CASGGGVVETQYF. The full variable domain, in which reference TRBV7-2 and TRBJ2-5 provide the parts outside the CDR3, is GAGVSQSPSNKVTEKGKDVELRCDPISGHTALYWYRQSLGQGLEFLIYFQGNSAPDKSGLPSDRFSAERTGGSVSTLTIQRTQQEDSAVYLCASGGGVVETQYFGPGTRLLVL.

This clonotype was seen ten or more times. At one end, the junction sequence differs from germline, possibly due to a read error. The rearrangement joins TRBV5-1 to TRBJ2-7, with D perhaps being TRBD1 or TRBD2 (5 bases each). This CDR3 has 14 amino acids. The germline V gene encodes CDR1 SGHRS and CDR2 YFSETQ. Written as DNA, the CDR3 is TGTGCCAGCAGTTTATATGGGGGCTCCTACGAGCAGTACTTC. Translating gives CASSLYGGSYEQYF.

This clonotype has a count of ten or more. At one boundary the junction diverges from the germline segment, which might be a read error. This rearrangement joins TRBV5-1 to TRBJ1-1; D gene unclear. Per germline, CDR1 SGHRS and CDR2 YFSETQ. This CDR3 is 13 amino acids long. This CDR3 reads CASSPDGNTEAFF. In DNA form, the CDR3 reads TGTGCCAGCAGCCCCGACGGTAACACTGAAGCTTTCTTT.

The chain employs TRBV18 and TRBJ1-2; maybe TRBD1 (5 bases). Germline V lookup: CDR1 KGHSH, CDR2 LQKENI. Trimming took 4 bases from V and 4 from J, leaving 13 bases between them. This CDR3 has 14 amino acids. CDR3: CASSQQALSYGYTF. CDR3 nucleotides: TGTGCCAGCTCACAACAGGCCCTCTCCTATGGCTACACCTTC.

This clonotype was recorded a few times. The chain couples TRBV5-1 to TRBJ2-3, with 7 positions matching TRBD2. The CDR3 loop spans 18 amino acids. Germline trimming cut 4 bases from V and 0 bases from J; bases unmatched to any gene: 14. Germline V gene sequence: CDR1 SGHRS, CDR2 YFSETQ. The CDR3 reads CASSIRGGTDVSTDTQYF. For the CDR3, the DNA is TGCGCCAGCAGCATACGGGGAGGGACTGATGTAAGCACAGATACGCAGTATTTT.

In its sample, this clonotype was seen a few times. The chain is built from TRBV12-3 or TRBV12-4 and TRBJ2-2; 7 bases align to TRBD1. V trimming: 6 bases; J trimming: 0 bases; junction bases outside the gene matches: 7. The CDR3 sequence is 16 residues long. The CDR3 nucleotides read TGTGCCAGCAGCTACCCGGGACAGCCGAACACCGGGGAGCTGTTTTTT. Protein product: CASSYPGQPNTGELFF.

The sample holds a few counts of this clonotype. The CDR3 protein is CASSQGHIREYF. The CDR3, as DNA: TGTGCCAGCAGCCAGGGGCATATCAGGGAGTACTTC. This chain connects TRBV5-6 to TRBJ2-5, with a tentative D call TRBD1 (6 bases). The ends were cut back, 4 bases at V and 12 bases at J, with 16 bases in the middle. Per the germline V gene, CDR1 is SGHDT and CDR2 is YYEEEE. The CDR3 is 12 amino acids.

Ten or more counts support this clonotype. This rearrangement joins TRBV10-3 to TRBJ1-5; D perhaps matches TRBD1 (5 bases). Deletions cut 3 bases from V and 5 bases from J, with 14 bases between. This CDR3 comprises 15 residues. CDR1 is ENHRY and CDR2 is SYGVKD in the germline V gene. CDR3 in amino acids: CAISDRDSPDQPQHF. DNA for the CDR3: TGTGCCATCAGTGACCGAGACAGCCCCGATCAGCCCCAGCATTTT.

The chain employs TRBV12-3 or TRBV12-4 and TRBJ1-2, with D perhaps TRBD1 (5 bases). V lost 3 bases and J lost 6, with 11 bases in between. This CDR3 is built from 13 residues. The CDR3 protein is CASSFLGDNGYTF. Written as DNA, the CDR3 is TGTGCCAGCAGTTTTCTGGGGGATAATGGCTACACCTTC.

Only a few counts were recorded for this clonotype. The rearrangement joins TRBV5-1 to TRBJ1-1; the match to TRBD1 covers 8 bases. CDR1 is SGHRS and CDR2 is YFSETQ in the germline V gene. J lost 4 bases, V lost 4 bases, and 6 bases had no gene match. There are 14 residues in the CDR3. DNA for the CDR3: TGCGCCAGCAGCGACGGACAGGGCGTCACTGAAGCTTTCTTT. Translation: CASSDGQGVTEAFF.

This sequence joins TRBV5-1 and TRBJ1-2; 7 bases line up with TRBD1. CDR1 and CDR2 from the germline V gene are SGHRS and YFSETQ. The junction had 10 bases not matched to a gene; V was cut back by 7 bases and J by 7 bases. The length of the CDR3 is 13 residues. DNA of the CDR3: TGCGCCAGCGGTTCCTCGACAGGGTTTGGCTACACCTTC. Translating it yields CASGSSTGFGYTF.

The chain couples TRBV7-9 to TRBJ1-1, with 8 bases that match TRBD1. Trimming cost V 3 bases and J 3 bases; bases outside gene matches: 6. CDR3 length: 15 amino acids. The germline V gene has CDR1 SEHNR and CDR2 FQNEAQ (reference sequence). In DNA, the CDR3 is TGTGCCAGCAGCTTCGCAGGGGGCGCCGACACTGAAGCTTTCTTT. Its translation is CASSFAGGADTEAFF. Variable domain in full (rest from reference TRBV7-9 and TRBJ1-1): DTGVSQNPRHKITKRGQNVTFRCDPISEHNRLYWYRQTLGQGPEFLTYFQNEAQLEKSRLLSDRFSAERPKGSFSTLEIQRTEQGDSAMYLCASSFAGGADTEAFFGQGTRLTVV.